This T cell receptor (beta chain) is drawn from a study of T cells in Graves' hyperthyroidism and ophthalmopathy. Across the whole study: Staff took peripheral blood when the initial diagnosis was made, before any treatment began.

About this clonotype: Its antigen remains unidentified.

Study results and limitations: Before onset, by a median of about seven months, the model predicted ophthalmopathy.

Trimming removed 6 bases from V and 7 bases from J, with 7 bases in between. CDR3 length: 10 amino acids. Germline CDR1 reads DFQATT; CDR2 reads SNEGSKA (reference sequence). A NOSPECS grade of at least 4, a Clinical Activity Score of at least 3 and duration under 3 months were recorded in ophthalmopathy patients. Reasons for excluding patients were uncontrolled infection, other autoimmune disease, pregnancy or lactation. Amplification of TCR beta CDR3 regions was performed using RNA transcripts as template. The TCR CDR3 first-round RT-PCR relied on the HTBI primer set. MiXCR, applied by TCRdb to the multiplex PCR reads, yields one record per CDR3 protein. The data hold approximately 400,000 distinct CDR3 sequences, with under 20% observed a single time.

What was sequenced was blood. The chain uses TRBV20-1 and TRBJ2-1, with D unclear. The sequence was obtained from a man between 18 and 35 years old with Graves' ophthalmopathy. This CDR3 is CSALGNEQFF. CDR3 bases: TGCAGTGCGTTAGGGAATGAGCAGTTCTTC.